The 30 T cell receptor beta chains listed next were all sequenced from one sample in a study of T cell responses to AZD1222 COVID-19 vaccine. Using immunoSEQ multiplex PCR, the repertoire was profiled, and TCRdb retains in-frame clones only, with some absent. In the table there are fewer than 30,000 clones, 78% of which are singletons. The starting material was peripheral blood, obtained on day 0 of AZD1222 vaccination. The source is an adult in good health.

The rearrangement uses TRBV3-1 (or the pseudogene TRBV3-2) and TRBJ2-1; 11 bases line up with TRBD2. The germline CDR1 and CDR2 sequences are LGHDT and YNNKEL (reference sequence). This CDR3 spans 16 amino acids. V lost 0 bases and J lost 10; bases outside the gene matches: 8. This CDR3 is CASSQDRLAGLAEQFF. The CDR3 coding sequence is TGTGCCAGCAGCCAAGATCGACTAGCGGGGCTTGCGGAGCAGTTCTTC.

The gene calls are TRBV5-1 and TRBJ2-1; TRBD1 agrees at 11 bases. J was trimmed by 6 bases and V by 0 bases; bases with no gene match: 2. The CDR3 covers 15 residues. Germline V CDR1 and CDR2: SGHRS, YFSETQ. The CDR3 spells CASSLEGQGGNEQFF. The CDR3 DNA follows: TGCGCCAGCAGCTTGGAGGGACAGGGGGGCAATGAGCAGTTCTTC.

The chain is built from TRBV30 and TRBJ1-3; perhaps TRBD1 as D (6 bases). Trimming took 8 bases from V and 0 from J, leaving 14 bases between them. Germline lookup yields CDR1 GTSNPN and CDR2 SVGIG (reference sequence). CDR3 size: 14 residues. The CDR3 DNA is TGTGCCGGGTCTACAGGGCTCTCTGGAAACACCATATATTTT. This sequence encodes CAGSTGLSGNTIYF.

The chain is built from TRBV6-5 and TRBJ2-5; TRBD1 agrees at 9 bases. Germline V gene lookup returns CDR1 MNHEY and CDR2 SVGAGI. The ends lost 8 bases at V and 0 bases at J; junction bases unmatched: 7. This CDR3 has 15 residues. The CDR3 DNA is TGTGCCAGCGATGGACAGGGGCTGTACCAAGAGACCCAGTACTTC. Amino acids: CASDGQGLYQETQYF.

The chain is built from TRBV28 and TRBJ1-2; D uncertain. The CDR3 runs 11 residues. Germline assignment: CDR1 MDHEN and CDR2 SYDVKM. The CDR3 is CATEGSYGYTF. CDR3 nucleotide sequence: TGTGCTACCGAGGGTTCCTATGGCTACACCTTC.

The V call is TRBV28, the J call TRBJ2-7, with D possibly called TRBD1 or TRBD2 (5 bases each). Trimming stripped 2 bases from V and 6 bases from J, with 14 bases between. The germline gives CDR1 MDHEN, CDR2 SYDVKM. This CDR3 spans 14 amino acids. The CDR3 coding sequence is TGTGCCAGCAGTTTAGAGGGGTATCCCTCCGAGCAGTACTTC. Translated: CASSLEGYPSEQYF.

The chain has TRBV7-6 and TRBJ2-5; 10 bases match TRBD2. This CDR3 has 16 residues. Germline CDR1 reads SGHVS; CDR2 reads FNYEAQ. V was clipped by 1 base and J by 9 bases; unmatched bases: 11. CDR3 in amino acids: CASSLGAAGGLQAQYF. CDR3 sequence (DNA): TGTGCCAGCAGCTTAGGCGCAGCGGGGGGGCTCCAGGCCCAGTACTTC.

The chain joins TRBV30 to TRBJ1-5; 11 bases match TRBD1. The germline V gene encodes CDR1 GTSNPN and CDR2 SVGIG (reference sequence). V was clipped by 2 bases and J by 11 bases; unmatched bases: 14. The CDR3 is 16 residues long. The CDR3 protein is CAWSRHTGQGEETQHF. The DNA of the CDR3 is TGTGCCTGGAGTCGACATACGGGACAGGGGGAAGAGACCCAGCATTTT.

This clone showed up just once. The gene calls are TRBV9 and TRBJ2-2; 14 nucleotides align to TRBD2. The length of the CDR3 is 17 residues. Germline V gene lookup returns CDR1 SGDLS and CDR2 YYNGEE. Unmatched junction bases numbered 7, after V lost 4 bases and J lost 5 bases. CDR3 nucleotide sequence: TGTGCCAGCAGCTCGGGACTAGCGGGAGTTGGGACCGGGGAGCTGTTTTTT. It encodes CASSSGLAGVGTGELFF.

The sample holds a few counts of this clone. This chain uses TRBV10-1 with TRBJ2-7; 9 bases map to TRBD1. J was trimmed by 9 bases and V by 4 bases; bases with no gene match: 10. Germline values: CDR1 WNHNN, CDR2 SYGVQD (reference sequence). The CDR3 runs 14 residues. The CDR3 is CASSGSTGGAAQYV. CDR3 coding DNA: TGCGCCAGCAGTGGGAGCACAGGGGGCGCTGCGCAGTACGTC.

The chain employs TRBV6-5 and TRBJ2-7; D may be TRBD2 (6 bases). The germline V gene encodes CDR1 MNHEY and CDR2 SVGAGI. Trimming removed 6 bases from V and 1 base from J, with 16 bases in between. CDR3 length equals 15 residues. The CDR3 loop reads CASRFDGGHSYEQYF. CDR3 sequence (DNA): TGTGCCAGCAGGTTTGACGGGGGTCATTCCTACGAGCAGTACTTC.

This sequence joins TRBV7-6 and TRBJ2-3; 12 positions match TRBD2. The germline V gene has CDR1 SGHVS and CDR2 FNYEAQ. Germline trimming cut 2 bases from V and 3 bases from J; bases unmatched to any gene: 0. The CDR3 covers 15 residues. The CDR3 reads CASSLLAGGTDTQYF. The CDR3 coding sequence is TGTGCCAGCAGCTTACTAGCGGGGGGGACAGATACGCAGTATTTT.

CDR3 DNA sequence: TGTGCCAGCAAAACCGCCAGCAGGAACACTGAAGCTTTCTTT. Translation gives CASKTASRNTEAFF. This chain uses TRBV6-5 with TRBJ1-1; D not resolved. Germline CDR1 and CDR2: MNHEY and SVGAGI. Trimming shortened V by 7 bases and J by 1 base, and 13 bases separated the two germline ends. The CDR3 contains 14 residues.

Only one count was recorded for this clone. V and J are TRBV5-5 and TRBJ1-1; D gene unclear. V lost 0 bases and J lost 1, with 7 bases in between. CDR1 is SGHKS, CDR2 YYEKEE, per germline (reference sequence). This CDR3 region has 14 residues. CDR3 in amino acids: CASSLAEANTEAFF. The CDR3 coding sequence is TGTGCCAGCAGCTTGGCGGAGGCGAACACTGAAGCTTTCTTT. Full variable domain (missing parts from reference TRBV5-5 and TRBJ1-1): DAGVTQSPTHLIKTRGQQVTLRCSPISGHKSVSWYQQVLGQGPQFIFQYYEKEERGRGNFPDRFSARQFPNYSSELNVNALLLGDSALYLCASSLAEANTEAFFGQGTRLTVV.

The J gene is TRBJ1-2, the V gene TRBV5-1; D possibly corresponds to TRBD1 (6 bases). V dropped 4 bases and J dropped 5 bases, with 18 bases sitting between them. The germline gives CDR1 SGHRS, CDR2 YFSETQ. The CDR3 is made up of 15 amino acids. The CDR3 DNA sequence: TGCGCCAGCAGCCCAGATGGGACACTAGTATATGGCTACACCTTC. Translation gives CASSPDGTLVYGYTF.

The chain has TRBV6-5 and TRBJ2-7, with D perhaps matching TRBD2 (6 bases). V lost 7 bases to trimming and J lost 5 bases, with 18 bases between them. The CDR3 runs to 14 residues. The V gene's germline CDR1 is MNHEY and CDR2 SVGAGI. The DNA of the CDR3 is TGTGCCAGCACTCCCGGAGGGGAAACCAACGAGCAGTACTTC. Its translation is CASTPGGETNEQYF.

The CDR3 protein is CASSKPQGDFYNSPLHF. The CDR3 DNA sequence: TGTGCCAGTAGTAAACCACAGGGGGATTTTTATAATTCACCCCTCCACTTT. The rearrangement joins TRBV19 to TRBJ1-6; 8 nucleotides line up with TRBD1. The ends lost 4 bases at V and 4 bases at J; junction bases unmatched: 9. The CDR3 contains 17 residues. Per germline, CDR1 LNHDA and CDR2 SQIVND (reference sequence).

V and J are TRBV12-3 or TRBV12-4 and TRBJ1-2; 7 nucleotides line up with TRBD1. V shed 6 bases, J shed 8 bases, and the junction held 6 bases outside the gene matches. The CDR3 length is 12 residues. In nucleotides, the CDR3 is TGTGCCAGCAGCCGCGGACAGGAGGGCTACACCTTC. Its translation is CASSRGQEGYTF.

The chain has TRBV4-2 and TRBJ1-2; D remains ambiguous. In germline, CDR1 is LGHNA, CDR2 YNFKEQ. V lost 1 base, J lost 6 bases, and 9 bases lay in between. This CDR3 region has 13 residues. The CDR3 sequence is CASSQVSMDGYTF. For the CDR3, the DNA is TGTGCCAGCAGCCAAGTTTCAATGGATGGCTACACCTTC.

The chain employs TRBV6-5 and TRBJ1-2; 9 nucleotides line up with TRBD1. V was clipped by 7 bases and J by 7 bases; unmatched bases: 13. The CDR3 loop spans 15 amino acids. Per the germline V gene, CDR1 is MNHEY and CDR2 is SVGAGI. As DNA, the CDR3 is TGTGCCAGCACCCCGACCACAGGGGGCGGCTTTGGCTACACCTTC. This sequence encodes CASTPTTGGGFGYTF.

The DNA of the CDR3 is TGTGCCAGTAGTATGGGGGCAGATTGGAATGAAAAACTGTTTTTT. Translated: CASSMGADWNEKLFF. The gene calls are TRBV19 and TRBJ1-4; D possibly corresponds to TRBD1 (6 bases). Germline V lookup: CDR1 LNHDA, CDR2 SQIVND (reference sequence). Deletions cut 3 bases from V and 5 bases from J, with 13 bases between. The CDR3 length is 15 residues.

The J gene is TRBJ2-1, the V gene TRBV7-6; 8 bases are a match to TRBD1. This CDR3 contains 15 residues. The V and J ends lost 8 bases and 2 bases, in that order; junction bases with no gene match: 8. Germline V lookup: CDR1 SGHVS, CDR2 FNYEAQ. The DNA for the CDR3 is TGTGCCAGCGCTCGGAGACAGGGGACCTACAATGAGCAGTTCTTC. It codes for CASARRQGTYNEQFF.

The rearrangement uses TRBV2 and TRBJ1-4; D uncertain. Germline CDR1 is SNHLY and CDR2 is FYNNEI. The V gene lost 4 bases and the J gene lost 4 bases, with 13 bases spanning the gap. The CDR3 covers 15 residues. The CDR3: CASSASPQFNEKLFF. The DNA for the CDR3 is TGTGCCAGCAGTGCTTCCCCACAGTTTAATGAAAAACTGTTTTTT.

This clone occurred once. The chain joins TRBV27 to TRBJ2-5, with D tentatively TRBD1 (6 bases). Trimming pared 7 bases from V and 4 bases from J, leaving 7 bases between. The germline V gene encodes CDR1 MNHEY and CDR2 SMNVEV (reference sequence). This CDR3 region has 11 residues. CDR3 nucleotide sequence: TGTGCCAGCACAGGGGCAGAGACCCAGTACTTC. Residues: CASTGAETQYF.

This chain uses TRBV11-3 with TRBJ2-1; no clear D. This CDR3 contains 15 residues. Deletions cut 1 base from V and 3 bases from J, with 10 bases between. Germline V CDR1 and CDR2: SGHNT, YENEEA. Written as DNA, the CDR3 is TGTGCCAGCAGCTTAGCTCTGGGGAACTACAATGAGCAGTTCTTC. The encoded protein is CASSLALGNYNEQFF.

The J gene is TRBJ2-3, the V gene TRBV4-2; D is ambiguous. V dropped 1 base and J dropped 8 bases, with 13 bases sitting between them. The CDR3 consists of 14 residues. Per the germline V gene, CDR1 is LGHNA and CDR2 is YNFKEQ. Here the CDR3 DNA reads TGTGCCAGCAGCCAAGGGGATGTGTCGGGTACGCAGTATTTT. It yields the protein CASSQGDVSGTQYF.

The gene calls are TRBV28 and TRBJ2-7; D is unresolved. Trimming took 7 bases from V and 1 from J, leaving 11 bases between them. The CDR3 extends over 13 amino acids. CDR1 is MDHEN, CDR2 SYDVKM, per germline. CDR3 bases: TGTGCCAGCACCCCTGGACGGTCCTACGAGCAGTACGTC. Translation: CASTPGRSYEQYV.

The chain joins TRBV27 to TRBJ1-5; D gene unclear. The germline gives CDR1 MNHEY, CDR2 SMNVEV (reference sequence). V lost 4 bases to trimming and J lost 6 bases, with 10 bases between them. CDR3 length equals 13 residues. The CDR3 DNA is TGTGCCAGCAGTTCCCTTCGAGGTCAGCCCCAGCATTTT. It codes for CASSSLRGQPQHF.

This clone was recorded a few times. The J gene is TRBJ1-4, the V gene TRBV7-9, with D maybe TRBD1 (5 bases). Trimming removed 5 bases from V and 0 bases from J, with 10 bases in between. The germline V gene has CDR1 SEHNR and CDR2 FQNEAQ (reference sequence). This CDR3 has 15 amino acids. CDR3 coding DNA: TGTGCCAGCAGCGAGACAGCTGCAACTAATGAAAAACTGTTTTTT. Amino acid sequence: CASSETAATNEKLFF.

The chain has TRBV11-2 and TRBJ1-2, with TRBD1 matching 8 bases. J gave up 6 bases and V 5 bases, and 5 bases lay outside the gene matches. Germline assignment: CDR1 SGHAT and CDR2 FQNNGV. CDR3 size: 13 residues. DNA for the CDR3: TGTGCCAGCAGCCTACAGGGGGAGGATGGCTACACCTTC. Translating gives CASSLQGEDGYTF.